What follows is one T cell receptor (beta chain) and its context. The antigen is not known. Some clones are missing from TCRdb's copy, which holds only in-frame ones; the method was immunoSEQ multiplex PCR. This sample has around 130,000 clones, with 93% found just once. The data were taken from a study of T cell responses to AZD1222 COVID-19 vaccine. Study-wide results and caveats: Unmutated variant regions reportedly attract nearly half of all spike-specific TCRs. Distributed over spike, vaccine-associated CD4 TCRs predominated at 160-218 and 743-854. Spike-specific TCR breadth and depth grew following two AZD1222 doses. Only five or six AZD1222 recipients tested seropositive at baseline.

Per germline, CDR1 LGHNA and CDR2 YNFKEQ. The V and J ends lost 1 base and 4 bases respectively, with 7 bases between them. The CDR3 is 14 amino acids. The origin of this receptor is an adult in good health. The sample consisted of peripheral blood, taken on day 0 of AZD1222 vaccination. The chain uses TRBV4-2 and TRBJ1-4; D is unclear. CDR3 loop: CASSQGAYNEKLFF. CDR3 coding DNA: TGTGCCAGCAGCCAAGGGGCTTATAATGAAAAACTGTTTTTT.